The 17 T cell receptor beta chains below all came from one sample that was sequenced in a study of blood T cell repertoires in COVID-19. Sequencing used immunoSEQ multiplex PCR; TCRdb keeps in-frame clones, though not all of them. The top ten clones hold approximately 3.6% of a sample with 150,000 to 200,000 clones, roughly 80% of them seen once. Sequencing used PBMCs or T cells enriched from blood (not recorded which). The source is a woman between 55 and 75 years old who had recovered from COVID-19.

The rearrangement uses TRBV29-1 and TRBJ2-5, with 8 bases lining up with TRBD1. After removal of 8 bases from V and 5 bases from J, the junction contained 13 bases not matched to a gene. The CDR3 consists of 14 residues. From germline, CDR1 is SQVTM and CDR2 ANQGSEA. In nucleotides, the CDR3 is TGCAGCACCCGGACAGGGATGGTTCGGGAGACCCAGTACTTC. It is translated as CSTRTGMVRETQYF.

V is TRBV19 and J is TRBJ2-3; 8 bases are a match to TRBD2. Germline loops: CDR1 LNHDA, CDR2 SQIVND (reference sequence). CDR3 length: 13 amino acids. The V segment lost 4 bases and the J segment 4 bases; nucleotides outside the gene matches: 1. The CDR3 bases are TGTGCCAGTAGTAGCGGGGGGCCAGATACGCAGTATTTT. This sequence encodes CASSSGGPDTQYF.

This clone was detected a few times. The V call is TRBV24-1, the J call TRBJ2-2; possible D gene TRBD1, 5 bases. Per the germline V gene, CDR1 is KGHDR and CDR2 is SFDVKD. This CDR3 region has 13 residues. V lost 5 bases, J lost 5 bases, and 8 bases lay in between. CDR3 in DNA: TGTGCCACCAGTGCCAGGGTTACCGGGGAGCTGTTTTTT. The encoded protein is CATSARVTGELFF.

The chain uses TRBV2 and TRBJ2-1, with unresolved D. Trimming pared 1 base from V and 0 bases from J, leaving 7 bases between. In germline, CDR1 is SNHLY, CDR2 FYNNEI. The CDR3 sequence is 15 residues long. This CDR3 is CASSEGRSSYNEQFF. DNA for the CDR3: TGTGCCAGCAGTGAAGGTCGGAGCTCCTACAATGAGCAGTTCTTC.

V is TRBV27 and J is TRBJ2-7; 7 bases line up with TRBD2. The germline V gene encodes CDR1 MNHEY and CDR2 SMNVEV (reference sequence). The CDR3 contains 14 residues. After removal of 3 bases from V and 7 bases from J, the junction contained 9 bases not matched to a gene. CDR3 in DNA: TGTGCCAGCAGTTTGGGGGGGACGGGGCGGGAGCAGTACTTC. This translates into CASSLGGTGREQYF.

The chain has TRBV19 and TRBJ1-6; D ambiguous. Germline V gene data show CDR1 as LNHDA and CDR2 as SQIVND (reference sequence). The CDR3 sequence is 14 residues long. Trimming removed 6 bases at V and 0 bases at J, with 6 bases between. CDR3 sequence: CASRMSSYNSPLHF. CDR3 DNA: TGTGCCAGTAGGATGAGCTCCTATAATTCACCCCTCCACTTT.

The chain employs TRBV29-1 and TRBJ1-2, with TRBD1 identical over 10 bases. V was clipped by 4 bases and J by 2 bases; unmatched bases: 4. The CDR3 loop spans 14 amino acids. The germline CDR1 and CDR2 sequences are SQVTM and ANQGSEA. Written as DNA, the CDR3 is TGCAGCGTTGGACAGGGGGCTTTAAACTATGGCTACACCTTC. Translation: CSVGQGALNYGYTF.

The CDR3 DNA sequence: TGTGCCAGCAGCTTAGAAGGACAGGGGGCGGCCTACAATGAGCAGTTCTTC. Translation: CASSLEGQGAAYNEQFF. The rearrangement links TRBV11-2 to TRBJ2-1; 11 bases agree with TRBD1. CDR3 size: 17 residues. V was clipped by 0 bases and J by 2 bases; unmatched bases: 3. In germline, CDR1 is SGHAT, CDR2 FQNNGV.

This clone has just one count. The CDR3 reads CASSLRRDEQFF. The CDR3 nucleotides are TGTGCCAGCAGTTTGAGGCGGGATGAGCAGTTCTTC. This chain links TRBV12-3 or TRBV12-4 with TRBJ2-1; weak D call: TRBD2 (5 bases). The V end lost 3 bases, the J end lost 8 bases, and 8 bases lay between the germline ends. The CDR3 consists of 12 residues.

The J gene is TRBJ2-1, the V gene TRBV12-3 or TRBV12-4, with D possibly TRBD1 on 6 matching bases. With 6 bases removed from V and 6 bases from J, the gap between germline ends came to 12 bases. This CDR3 spans 13 amino acids. Here the CDR3 DNA reads TGTGCCAGCAGCCTTAGGGGGTTCAATGAGCAGTTCTTC. Translating gives CASSLRGFNEQFF.

The chain couples TRBV7-2 to TRBJ2-5; 8 positions agree with TRBD2. This CDR3 has 13 residues. With 3 bases clipped from V and 5 bases from J, the junction kept 2 bases outside the gene matches. Germline assignment: CDR1 SGHTA and CDR2 FQGNSA. Here the CDR3 reads CASSLGLVETQYF. CDR3 nucleotide sequence: TGTGCCAGCAGCTTGGGACTAGTGGAGACCCAGTACTTC. Combining the CDR3 with reference TRBV7-2 and TRBJ2-5 gives the whole variable domain GAGVSQSPSNKVTEKGKDVELRCDPISGHTALYWYRQSLGQGLEFLIYFQGNSAPDKSGLPSDRFSAERTGGSVSTLTIQRTQQEDSAVYLCASSLGLVETQYFGPGTRLLVL.

The chain couples TRBV21-1 to TRBJ2-1; the table assigns TRBD2, which was not confirmed against the DNA. TRBV21-1 is described as a pseudogene. This CDR3 is built from 19 residues. DNA for the CDR3: TGTGCCAGCAGCAAAGGGGCCGATGGTAGTAACAGGGAGGGTGGGGAGCAGTTCTTC. It codes for CASSKGADGSNREGGEQFF.

J is TRBJ1-3 and V is TRBV7-2, with D perhaps TRBD1 (6 bases). V was trimmed by 3 bases and J by 4 bases, leaving 13 bases between them. Germline lookup yields CDR1 SGHTA and CDR2 FQGNSA. The length of the CDR3 is 15 residues. The DNA for the CDR3 is TGTGCCAGCAGCTTCTCAGGGGCTGCGGGAAACACCATATATTTT. Amino acid sequence: CASSFSGAAGNTIYF.

The chain combines TRBV28 with TRBJ1-4; 8 bases fit TRBD1. Losses at the gene ends were 2 bases for V and 7 bases for J; bases not matched to a gene: 6. Germline loops: CDR1 MDHEN, CDR2 SYDVKM. The CDR3 spans 15 residues. Here the CDR3 DNA reads TGTGCCAGCAGTTTAGTGCAGGGGGCGGTTGAAAAACTGTTTTTT. Translation: CASSLVQGAVEKLFF. The variable domain in full, with the rest retrieved from reference TRBV28 and TRBJ1-4, is DVKVTQSSRYLVKRTGEKVFLECVQDMDHENMFWYRQDPGLGLRLIYFSYDVKMKEKGDIPEGYSVSREKKERFSLILESASTNQTSMYLCASSLVQGAVEKLFFGSGTQLSVL.

The chain has TRBV18 and TRBJ2-7; maybe TRBD1 (5 bases). The V gene's germline CDR1 is KGHSH and CDR2 LQKENI. Trimming left V 1 base short and J 5 bases short, with 12 bases between. The length of the CDR3 is 14 residues. The DNA of the CDR3 is TGTGCCAGCTCACCACTTCCAGGGATCCACGAGCAGTACTTC. Translation: CASSPLPGIHEQYF.

The chain recombines TRBV7-2 with TRBJ2-3, with D perhaps TRBD1 (6 bases). V shed 5 bases and J shed 2 bases, with 17 bases lying between them. Per germline, CDR1 SGHTA and CDR2 FQGNSA. The CDR3 is 16 amino acids. CDR3 protein: CASSIDRSQYTDTQYF. CDR3 nucleotides: TGTGCCAGCAGCATCGACAGGTCGCAGTACACAGATACGCAGTATTTT.

The rearrangement links TRBV4-1 to TRBJ2-5, with TRBD2 matching over 9 bases. The trim removed 6 bases at V and 4 bases at J, leaving 9 bases unmatched. CDR1 and CDR2 from the germline V gene are MGHRA and YSYEKL. CDR3 length equals 15 residues. Here the CDR3 DNA reads TGCGCCAGCAGTAAGAGGCGGGGGGGCGGAGAGACCCAGTACTTC. It yields the protein CASSKRRGGGETQYF.